This TCR beta chain derives from a study of cytomegalovirus exposure and HLA in healthy donors. The study's findings and limits: Later analysis reportedly placed an Asian-associated ancestry cluster below the roughly 700-donor mean in N-insertions.

Trimming pared 1 base from V and 4 bases from J, leaving 7 bases between. This CDR3 is built from 13 residues. Germline V gives CDR1 SEHNR, CDR2 FQNEAQ (reference sequence). Comment on this clone: Its antigen is unknown.

PCR amplification relied on 60 Vbeta primers (plus 13 Jbeta primers). TCRdb's table, derived via immunoSEQ multiplex PCR, lists solely in-frame clones and lacks some. The sample carries under 200,000 clones, approximately 84% recorded once. The specimen was PBMCs. The chain joins TRBV7-9 to TRBJ1-2, with D uncertain. The clonotype comes from a man aged 45-65 years in good health and CMV-seropositive. The CDR3 loop reads CASSLESSYGYTF. The CDR3 DNA reads as TGTGCCAGCAGCTTAGAGTCCAGCTATGGCTACACCTTC.